These 13 T cell receptor beta chains were all obtained from the same sample, sequenced in a study of T cell repertoires in aging, cancer and after chemotherapy. TCR beta rearrangements were amplified from peripheral blood genomic DNA. Multiplex touch-down PCR with TRB-A/B primers amplified rearranged V-D-J TRB sequences. TCRdb re-analysed the multiplex PCR reads in MiXCR, keeping a single row per CDR3 protein. The sample lists about 900 distinct CDR3 sequences; roughly 30% were seen once. Material: blood. These receptors all stem from a human donor with a solid tumor.

By proportion, this clonotype is medium-sized. The V call is TRBV5-4, the J call TRBJ1-4; 9 bases agree with TRBD1. V was clipped by 0 bases and J by 8 bases; unmatched bases: 8. Per germline, CDR1 SGHNT and CDR2 YYREEE (reference sequence). The CDR3 covers 16 residues. CDR3 region: CASSLGGQGRVEKLFF. CDR3 DNA sequence: TGTGCCAGCAGCTTGGGTGGACAGGGGAGGGTCGAAAAACTGTTTTTT.

By share, this clonotype ranks as large. The V call is TRBV12-3 or TRBV12-4, the J call TRBJ1-6; 7 bases match TRBD1. The CDR3 is made up of 15 amino acids. Trimming cost V 4 bases and J 1 base; bases outside gene matches: 1. As DNA, the CDR3 is TGTGCCAGCAGTTCCAGGGGGTCCTATAATTCACCCCTCCACTTT. It codes for CASSSRGSYNSPLHF.

This clonotype has a single count. The chain has TRBV18 and TRBJ1-5; TRBD1 might be the D (5 bases). Germline lookup yields CDR1 KGHSH and CDR2 LQKENI. V was trimmed by 3 bases and J by 2 bases, leaving 8 bases between them. CDR3 length equals 14 residues. The DNA for the CDR3 is TGTGCCAGCTCACCTTCGGGGGGCAATCAGCCCCAGCATTTT. Protein: CASSPSGGNQPQHF.

This clonotype appeared a few times. The CDR3 DNA follows: TGTGCCAGCAGTCCCGGGGCCAACACTGAAGCTTTCTTT. Amino acids: CASSPGANTEAFF. V usage is TRBV6-4 and J usage is TRBJ1-1, with D possibly being TRBD1 (5 bases). The CDR3 runs to 13 residues. Per germline, CDR1 MRHNA and CDR2 SNTAGT. The V end was cut by 5 bases, the J end by 2 bases, with 9 bases between.

V and J are TRBV29-1 and TRBJ2-7; TRBD2 aligns across 7 bases. Germline V gives CDR1 SQVTM, CDR2 ANQGSEA. This CDR3 is 14 amino acids long. J gave up 0 bases and V 3 bases, and 5 bases lay outside the gene matches. This CDR3 is CSVEDKRGSYEQYF. CDR3 DNA sequence: TGCAGCGTTGAGGACAAGCGGGGCTCCTACGAGCAGTACTTC.

Remarks on this clonotype: A much bigger clone sits one base away, suggesting this may be a read error. The chain combines TRBV27 with TRBJ2-1, with TRBD1 identical over 11 bases. CDR3 size: 18 residues. Germline CDR1 is MNHEY and CDR2 is SMNVEV (reference sequence). The CDR3 reads CSSSGTGGFWSSYNEQFF. The CDR3 bases are TGTTCCAGCTCCGGGACAGGGGGATTCTGGAGCTCCTACAATGAGCAGTTCTTC.

The J gene is TRBJ1-1, the V gene TRBV4-3, with D hard to call. V lost 3 bases to trimming and J lost 1 base, with 6 bases between them. The CDR3 extends over 13 amino acids. CDR1 is LGHNA and CDR2 is YSLEER in the germline V gene. This chain's CDR3 is CASSHLRNTEAFF. CDR3 DNA: TGCGCCAGCAGCCACCTCAGGAACACTGAAGCTTTCTTT.

By share of the sample, this clonotype is large. CDR3: CASSEGLGGFQPQHF. CDR3 DNA: TGTGCCAGCAGTGAAGGATTGGGGGGTTTCCAGCCCCAGCATTTT. V gene TRBV6-1 combines with J gene TRBJ1-5; perhaps TRBD1 as D (5 bases). The CDR3 spans 15 residues. CDR1 is MNHNS and CDR2 is SASEGT in the germline V gene. V gave up 1 base and J gave up 7 bases, with 14 bases separating them.

This clonotype is labeled as large. The V call is TRBV6-2 or TRBV6-3, the J call TRBJ1-1; possibly TRBD1 for D (6 bases). CDR1 and CDR2 from the germline V gene are MNHEY and SVGEGT. The CDR3 totals 14 residues. V lost 5 bases, J lost 1 base, and 11 bases lay in between. The CDR3 here is CASSLGQTNTEAFF. The CDR3 DNA is TGTGCCAGCAGTCTAGGACAGACGAACACTGAAGCTTTCTTT.

The sample holds a few counts of this clonotype. The gene calls are TRBV11-2 and TRBJ1-2; D remains unclear. The CDR3 extends over 13 amino acids. CDR1 is SGHAT, CDR2 FQNNGV, per germline. Trimming took off 1 base at V and 4 bases at J, with 7 bases between the two ends. The CDR3 bases are TGTGCCAGCAGCTTAGCTCAGCTCTATGGCTACACCTTC. Translating it yields CASSLAQLYGYTF.

The chain links TRBV20-1 to TRBJ1-5; D remains unclear. V lost 0 bases and J 1 base, leaving 10 bases between the germline ends. This CDR3 has 15 amino acids. Germline CDR1 DFQATT, CDR2 SNEGSKA (reference sequence). DNA of the CDR3: TGCAGTGCTAGAGATAACAGAAAAAGCAATCAGCCCCAGCATTTT. Translating it yields CSARDNRKSNQPQHF.

This clonotype is labeled as medium-sized (0.01 to 0.1%). J is TRBJ2-3 and V is TRBV7-2, with 8 bases that match TRBD1. Germline CDR1 is SGHTA and CDR2 is FQGNSA. The CDR3 extends over 14 amino acids. Unmatched junction bases numbered 6, after V lost 7 bases and J lost 3 bases. The CDR3 DNA is TGTGCCAGCACCCCCGGACAGGGAACAGATACGCAGTATTTT. This sequence encodes CASTPGQGTDTQYF.

In its sample, this clonotype ranks as large. The chain is built from TRBV19 and TRBJ1-5; 8 positions agree with TRBD1. CDR3 size: 14 residues. Trimming cost V 6 bases and J 7 bases; bases outside gene matches: 8. From germline, CDR1 is LNHDA and CDR2 SQIVND (reference sequence). In DNA, the CDR3 is TGTGCCAGTAGCCTCCAGGGGGCGCAACAGCCCCAGCATTTT. Protein: CASSLQGAQQPQHF.